A selection of T cell receptor beta chains follows, all from one sample in a study of OX40 agonist ivuxolimab in advanced cancers. TCRdb's copy holds only in-frame clones and misses some; the assay was immunoSEQ multiplex PCR. The table has tens of thousands of clones, 86% seen once; the top ten hold roughly 1.2%. The sample here was CD4+ or CD8+ T cells sorted from blood, taken in a trial of the OX40 agonist ivuxolimab. These receptors originate from an adult with an advanced solid tumor such as melanoma, head and neck, liver or kidney cancer. Both conserved end residues are part of each CDR3. The D gene is left open where the match is weak.

v_call	cdr3_length	j_call	d_call	cdr3_aa
TRBV5-1	15	TRBJ2-5	TRBD2	CASSLITGGGETQYF
TRBV5-1	14	TRBJ1-2	NA	CASSPGPPRGGYTF
TRBV7-6	18	TRBJ2-6	TRBD1	CASSLGERQGSGANVLTF
TRBV19	18	TRBJ2-3	TRBD2	CASSRTGLAGGRTDTQYF
TRBV6-5	11	TRBJ2-7	NA	CASSYSGEQYF
TRBV4-1	14	TRBJ2-5	NA	CASSQDGGRETQYF
TRBV5-1	16	TRBJ2-6	NA	CASSLRDKTGANVLTF
TRBV5-1	13	TRBJ2-7	TRBD1	CASSLPGQGGQYF
TRBV6-5	14	TRBJ1-2	NA	CASRAGGANYGYTF
TRBV19	16	TRBJ1-5	NA	CASELSTGHSNQPQHF
TRBV19	12	TRBJ1-4	NA	CASSMRGEKLFF
TRBV6-1	15	TRBJ1-3	NA	CASNNDRLLGNTIYF
TRBV19	16	TRBJ1-3	NA	CASSVLGLSSGNTIYF
TRBV7-9	13	TRBJ1-5	NA	CASSFTSNQPQHF
TRBV5-1	14	TRBJ2-5	NA	CASSLDWGRGTQYF
TRBV6-1	12	TRBJ2-5	NA	CASSLTSGTQYF
TRBV2	16	TRBJ1-6	TRBD1	CASSERDSSYNSPLHF
TRBV7-6	15	TRBJ1-1	NA	CASKRTTGYNTEAFF
TRBV27	15	TRBJ1-6	NA	CASSPGIRRNSPLHF
TRBV20-1	11	TRBJ1-1	NA	CSASEPVEAFF
TRBV27	15	TRBJ1-2	NA	CASSLEAGPWGGYTF
TRBV6-1	14	TRBJ2-7	NA	CASSERGRQYEQYF
TRBV6-5	14	TRBJ1-5	NA	CASSLSASNQPQHF
TRBV6-1	15	TRBJ1-2	TRBD1	CASSEGTGGFYGYTF
TRBV4-1	17	TRBJ1-1	TRBD1	CASSQVTGNKALAEAFF
TRBV6-1	16	TRBJ2-1	TRBD2	CASSVTSGPPQGEQFF
TRBV15	16	TRBJ1-2	NA	CATSRDRTSPNYGYTF
TRBV5-1	14	TRBJ2-5	TRBD2	CASSFAGDLGTQYF
TRBV5-8	14	TRBJ2-3	NA	CASSLGQDTDTQYF
TRBV5-4	12	TRBJ1-1	NA	CASSSRDGEAFF
TRBV5-8	15	TRBJ2-1	NA	CASSLPGALYNEQFF
TRBV9	15	TRBJ2-7	TRBD1	CASSVEATGNYEQYF
TRBV6-5	15	TRBJ2-7	NA	CASSKGDVGTYEQYF
TRBV7-2	15	TRBJ1-1	NA	CASHGTSTTDTEAFF
TRBV7-9	16	TRBJ2-2	NA	CASSPGGSRRTGELFF
TRBV5-6	15	TRBJ1-2	NA	CASSHQDPTGYGYTF
TRBV7-2	15	TRBJ2-2	TRBD1	CASSGNRGNTGELFF
TRBV5-6	13	TRBJ1-2	NA	CASSLGDSFGYTF
TRBV18	15	TRBJ2-5	NA	CASSPADYTPRTQYF